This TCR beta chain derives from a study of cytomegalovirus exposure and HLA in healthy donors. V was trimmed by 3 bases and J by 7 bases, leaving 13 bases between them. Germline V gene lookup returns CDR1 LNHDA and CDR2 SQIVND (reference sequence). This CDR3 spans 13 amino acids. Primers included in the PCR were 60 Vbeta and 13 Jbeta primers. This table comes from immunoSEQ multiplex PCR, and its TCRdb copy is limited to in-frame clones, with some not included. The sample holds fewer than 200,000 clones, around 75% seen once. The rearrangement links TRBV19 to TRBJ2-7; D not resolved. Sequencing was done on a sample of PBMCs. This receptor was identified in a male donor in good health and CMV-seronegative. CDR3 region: CASSMAPGVEQYF. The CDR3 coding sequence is TGTGCCAGTAGTATGGCCCCTGGAGTAGAGCAGTACTTC.